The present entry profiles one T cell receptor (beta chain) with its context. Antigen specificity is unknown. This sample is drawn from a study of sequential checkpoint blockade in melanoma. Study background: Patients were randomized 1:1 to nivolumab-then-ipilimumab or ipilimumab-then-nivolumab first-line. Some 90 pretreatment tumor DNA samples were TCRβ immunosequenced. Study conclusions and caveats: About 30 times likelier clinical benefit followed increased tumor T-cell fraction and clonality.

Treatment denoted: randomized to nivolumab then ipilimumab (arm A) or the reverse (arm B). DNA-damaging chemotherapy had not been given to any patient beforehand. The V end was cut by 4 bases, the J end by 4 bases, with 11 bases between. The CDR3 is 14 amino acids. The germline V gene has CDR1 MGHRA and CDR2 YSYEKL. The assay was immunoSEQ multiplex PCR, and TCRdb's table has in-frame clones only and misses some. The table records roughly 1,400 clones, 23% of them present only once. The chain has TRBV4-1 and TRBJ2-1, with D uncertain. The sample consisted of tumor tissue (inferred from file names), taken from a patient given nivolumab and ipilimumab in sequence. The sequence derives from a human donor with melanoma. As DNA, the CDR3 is TGCGCCAGCAGCCCTAGGAGCCAATACAATGAGCAGTTCTTC. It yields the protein CASSPRSQYNEQFF.